A selection of T cell receptor beta chains follows, all from one sample in a study of Ad26.COV2.S vaccination and SARS-CoV-2 variants. Some clones are missing from TCRdb's copy, which holds only in-frame ones; the method was immunoSEQ multiplex PCR. This table holds about 500,000 clones, 70% to 90% found once. The sequencing here drew on peripheral blood, taken in a trial of Ad26.COV2.S vaccine versus placebo. The receptors stem from a person aged 18-65 years who received the Ad26.COV2.S COVID-19 vaccine or a placebo. The CDR3 runs from the conserved cysteine through the conserved F or W. The D gene is left open where the match is weak. The size entry is marked missing in some rows and otherwise reads once, few, many or a size class.

TRBJ1-2 once TRBV30 . TGTGCCTGGAGTGGGAATACGCTTAACTATGGCTACACCTTC CAWSGNTLNYGYTF
TRBJ1-5 few TRBV28 . TGTGCCAGCAGAAAGATGGATCAGCCCCAGCATTTT CASRKMDQPQHF
TRBJ1-6 . TRBV6-5 . TGTGCCAGCAGTTACTCGAACAGGGCTAGATCACCCCTCCACTTT CASSYSNRARSPLHF
TRBJ2-2 . TRBV9 . TGTGCCAGCAGCAAACAGGACTACACCGGGGAGCTGTTTTTT CASSKQDYTGELFF
TRBJ2-1 . TRBV12-3/TRBV12-4 . TGTGCCAGCAGGAGGACTATCTATGAGCAGTTCTTC CASRRTIYEQFF
TRBJ2-7 . TRBV6-6 . TGTGCCAGCAGAAGCAACAGGGCCCCCTACGAGCAGTACTTC CASRSNRAPYEQYF
TRBJ2-1 . TRBV6-6 TRBD2 TGTGCCAGCAGAAAAACTAGCGGCTCCTACAATGAGCAGTTCTTC CASRKTSGSYNEQFF
TRBJ1-6 . TRBV5-1 . TGCGCCAGCAGCTCGGCAGGGGATAATTCACCCCTCCACTTT CASSSAGDNSPLHF
TRBJ2-7 . TRBV15 . TGTGCCACCAGCAGAGATAATCGCCTAGGAGCCTACGAGCAGTACTTC CATSRDNRLGAYEQYF
TRBJ2-7 once TRBV7-9 . TGTGCCAGCAGCTTCTCTGAGGCCTTCTACGAGCAGTACTTC CASSFSEAFYEQYF
TRBJ1-5 . TRBV28 . TGTGCCAGCAGTTTATCAGGGGTGTTAAGTCAGCCCCAGCATTTT CASSLSGVLSQPQHF
TRBJ1-4 . TRBV2 . TGTGCCAGCAGTCCCCGGGGCCTTAATGAAAAACTGTTTTTT CASSPRGLNEKLFF
TRBJ1-1 . TRBV10-3 . TGTGCCATCAGTGAGCCGGGACTTACGAACACTGAAGCTTTCTTT CAISEPGLTNTEAFF
TRBJ1-2 many TRBV6-2/TRBV6-3 . TGTGCCAGCAGCCCTGGGGGAGCCGACTATGGCTACACCTTC CASSPGGADYGYTF
TRBJ2-3 . TRBV27 . TGTGCCAGCAGTTTAGGGGGAGATACGCAGTATTTT CASSLGGDTQYF
TRBJ2-7 . TRBV27 . TGTGCCAGCAGTAGAGCCGGGACATCCAGCTCCTACGAGCAGTACTTC CASSRAGTSSSYEQYF
TRBJ1-2 . TRBV28 TRBD1 TGTGCCAGTCACCAGGACAGGGTCCGTCGGGGCTACACCTTC CASHQDRVRRGYTF
TRBJ2-7 . TRBV28 . TGTGCCAGCAGTCTCCCTAAACCTAACTACGAGCAGTACTTC CASSLPKPNYEQYF
TRBJ2-5 . TRBV28 . TGTGCCAGCAGTTTCAGTCAGGGAGGGACCCAGTACTTC CASSFSQGGTQYF
TRBJ2-1 . TRBV3-1/TRBV3-2 . TGTGCCAGCAGCCAAGTGGTGCATGAGCAGTTCTTC CASSQVVHEQFF
TRBJ1-1 few TRBV25-1 . TGTGCCAGCAGTTCCTCACTGAACACTGAAGCTTTCTTT CASSSSLNTEAFF
TRBJ2-1 . TRBV18 TRBD2 TGTGCCAGCTCACCACCCTCAACTAGCGCCGAGCAGTTCTTC CASSPPSTSAEQFF
TRBJ1-1 . TRBV7-3 TRBD1 TGTGCCAGCAGTCTGGGACAGGGGAGTACTGAAGCTTTCTTT CASSLGQGSTEAFF
TRBJ1-5 . TRBV24-1 . TGTGCCACCAGTGATCTGGGCGTTGGTCAGCCCCAGCATTTT CATSDLGVGQPQHF
TRBJ1-4 . TRBV2 TRBD1 TGTGCCAGCAGAGGGGGACAGGGGTATGAAAAACTGTTTTTT CASRGGQGYEKLFF